The 15 T cell receptor beta chains reported below all come from one sample, sequenced in a study of cytomegalovirus exposure and HLA in healthy donors. With 60 Vbeta and 13 Jbeta primers, the PCR was carried out. The data were produced by immunoSEQ multiplex PCR, yet TCRdb's version contains in-frame clones alone and is incomplete. The sample has 150,000 to 200,000 clones, 80% seen once. Sequences were obtained from PBMCs. These receptors were collected from a woman aged 35 to 49 in good health and CMV-seronegative.

The chain is built from TRBV6-5 and TRBJ1-2; 11 positions agree with TRBD1. The CDR3 has 15 amino acids. Trimming took 2 bases from V and 7 from J; bases not matched to a gene: 6. Germline V gives CDR1 MNHEY, CDR2 SVGAGI. DNA of the CDR3: TGTGCCAGCAGTTACCCTCCGGGACAGGGGGTTGGCTACACCTTC. Its translation is CASSYPPGQGVGYTF.

This clone was seen a few times. The V call is TRBV9, the J call TRBJ2-7; 10 positions match TRBD1. Germline V gives CDR1 SGDLS, CDR2 YYNGEE. V lost 3 bases and J lost 2; bases outside the gene matches: 5. The CDR3 has 15 residues. The CDR3 sequence is CASSARDRGPYEQYF. The CDR3 bases are TGTGCCAGCAGCGCCCGGGACAGGGGCCCCTACGAGCAGTACTTC.

This clone was seen a handful of times. The chain links TRBV27 to TRBJ2-4, with D maybe TRBD2 (5 bases). With 4 bases removed from V and 1 base from J, the gap between germline ends came to 5 bases. This CDR3 is 13 amino acids long. Per the germline V gene, CDR1 is MNHEY and CDR2 is SMNVEV (reference sequence). The CDR3 region is CASSSGAKNIQYF. The CDR3 bases are TGTGCCAGCAGTTCGGGGGCCAAAAACATTCAGTACTTC.

The chain couples TRBV11-3 to TRBJ1-1; D call uncertain. CDR1 SGHNT and CDR2 YENEEA come from the germline V gene. Deletions cut 4 bases from V and 0 bases from J, with 6 bases between. The CDR3 sequence is 13 residues long. The DNA of the CDR3 is TGTGCCAGCAGCTCGAACATGAACACTGAAGCTTTCTTT. This gives the protein CASSSNMNTEAFF.

This rearrangement joins TRBV6-5 to TRBJ2-1, with 8 bases aligning to TRBD2. Germline V CDR1 and CDR2: MNHEY, SVGAGI. V lost 6 bases and J lost 6; bases outside the gene matches: 10. The CDR3 length is 15 residues. In DNA, the CDR3 is TGTGCCAGCAGAGGTGGGCGGGAGGTCCGCAATGAGCAGTTCTTC. As protein: CASRGGREVRNEQFF.

The chain is built from TRBV14 and TRBJ1-1, with TRBD1 as a possible D gene (5 bases). V was pared by 0 bases and J by 4 bases, with 9 bases between. Germline V gene sequence: CDR1 SGHDN, CDR2 FVKESK. The CDR3 sequence is 14 residues long. The CDR3 protein is CASSQEWGGTEAFF. Written as DNA, the CDR3 is TGTGCCAGCAGCCAAGAGTGGGGGGGCACTGAAGCTTTCTTT.

The CDR3, as DNA: TGTGCCAGCAGCCCCGGACTACCGAACACCGGGGAGCTGTTTTTT. It encodes CASSPGLPNTGELFF. The chain links TRBV6-5 to TRBJ2-2; a possible D gene is TRBD2 (6 bases). The germline CDR1 and CDR2 sequences are MNHEY and SVGAGI. The length of the CDR3 is 15 residues. Trimming left V 6 bases short and J 0 bases short, with 11 bases between.

This clone appeared a few times. V and J are TRBV19 and TRBJ1-4; 7 bases map to TRBD1. Germline values: CDR1 LNHDA, CDR2 SQIVND (reference sequence). With V trimmed by 4 bases and J by 4 bases, 3 bases remained unmatched. This CDR3 is 14 amino acids long. The CDR3 sequence is CASSTGQRNEKLFF. The CDR3 DNA reads as TGTGCCAGTAGTACGGGACAGCGTAATGAAAAACTGTTTTTT. Full variable domain (remainder filled in from reference TRBV19 and TRBJ1-4): DGGITQSPKYLFRKEGQNVTLSCEQNLNHDAMYWYRQDPGQGLRLIYYSQIVNDFQKGDIAEGYSVSREKKESFPLTVTSAQKNPTAFYLCASSTGQRNEKLFFGSGTQLSVL.

This clone was detected only once. The J gene is TRBJ2-1, the V gene TRBV19; TRBD2 aligns across 9 bases. V was clipped by 5 bases and J by 2 bases; unmatched bases: 10. Germline CDR1 reads LNHDA; CDR2 reads SQIVND (reference sequence). This CDR3 is 17 amino acids long. CDR3 amino acids: CASSLPQRLAAYNEQFF. The DNA for the CDR3 is TGTGCCAGTAGTCTACCCCAAAGACTAGCGGCCTACAATGAGCAGTTCTTC.

The rearrangement joins TRBV19 to TRBJ2-7, with D perhaps TRBD1 (6 bases). This CDR3 is built from 14 residues. V lost 5 bases and J 3 bases, leaving 14 bases between the germline ends. Germline CDR1 and CDR2: LNHDA and SQIVND (reference sequence). Here the CDR3 reads CASSPQGRFYEQYF. CDR3 DNA: TGTGCCAGTAGTCCACAGGGTAGGTTCTACGAGCAGTACTTC.

This chain uses TRBV7-3 with TRBJ2-1, with a weak D call TRBD2 (6 bases). The CDR3 totals 13 residues. Germline values: CDR1 SGHTA, CDR2 FQGTGA. Between the trimmed V and J ends, which lost 3 bases and 8 bases, there was a span of 11 bases. The CDR3 region has the DNA TGTGCCAGCAGCTTCACTAGGAGGGATGAGCAGTTCTTC. It is translated as CASSFTRRDEQFF.

This chain links TRBV11-3 with TRBJ2-7, with D uncertain. Trimming stripped 5 bases from V and 6 bases from J, with 14 bases between. Germline V gene lookup returns CDR1 SGHNT and CDR2 YENEEA. This CDR3 spans 13 amino acids. The CDR3 protein is CASSPSGLVEQYF. The CDR3 DNA is TGTGCCAGCAGCCCCTCAGGTTTGGTCGAGCAGTACTTC.

The V and J genes are TRBV27 and TRBJ1-1, with D perhaps matching TRBD1 (6 bases). Germline CDR1 is MNHEY and CDR2 is SMNVEV (reference sequence). Trimming pared 6 bases from V and 4 bases from J, leaving 12 bases between. This CDR3 is 13 amino acids long. CDR3 loop: CASRGAGGTEAFF. The CDR3 nucleotides read TGTGCCAGCAGGGGGGCCGGAGGCACTGAAGCTTTCTTT.

The chain is built from TRBV19 and TRBJ1-5, with TRBD1 matching 11 bases. The CDR3 is made up of 17 amino acids. Per the germline V gene, CDR1 is LNHDA and CDR2 is SQIVND (reference sequence). Trimming at V came to 8 bases and at J to 4 bases, leaving 13 bases not matched to a gene. This CDR3 is CASGPRDRGKGNQPQHF. In DNA form, the CDR3 reads TGTGCCAGTGGACCCCGGGACAGGGGGAAGGGTAATCAGCCCCAGCATTTT.

This clone was found a few times. The chain joins TRBV5-8 to TRBJ2-6; TRBD2 matches at 7 bases. The CDR3 covers 11 residues. V shed 0 bases, J shed 16 bases, and the junction held 1 base outside the gene matches. Germline assignment: CDR1 SGHTS and CDR2 YDEGEE. The CDR3: CASSLVGGLTF. The CDR3 DNA sequence: TGTGCCAGCAGCTTGGTGGGGGGGCTGACTTTC. The entire variable domain, with the rest obtained from reference TRBV5-8 and TRBJ2-6, is as follows: EAGVTQSPTHLIKTRGQQATLRCSPISGHTSVYWYQQALGLGLQFLLWYDEGEERNRGNFPPRFSGRQFPNYSSELNVNALELEDSALYLCASSLVGGLTFGAGSRLTVL.